This entry lists 32 T cell receptor beta chains sequenced from one sample in a study of blood T cell repertoires in COVID-19. Profiled with immunoSEQ multiplex PCR; TCRdb holds only in-frame clones, not every one. The data show 200,000 to 250,000 clones, just under 90% seen once. Source material: peripheral blood. These receptors came from a man aged 25 to 40 with COVID-19, enrolled during active disease.

This sequence joins TRBV7-2 and TRBJ1-2; maybe TRBD1 (6 bases). V shed 3 bases and J shed 7 bases, with 12 bases lying between them. The CDR3 length is 13 residues. The germline gives CDR1 SGHTA, CDR2 FQGNSA. Written as DNA, the CDR3 is TGTGCCAGCAGCTTTTCAGGGGTGGGTGGCTACACCTTC. This codes for CASSFSGVGGYTF.

This chain uses TRBV4-3 with TRBJ2-7; 8 bases match TRBD2. Germline V CDR1 and CDR2: LGHNA, YSLEER. The CDR3 has 17 residues. With 3 bases clipped from V and 4 bases from J, the junction kept 14 bases outside the gene matches. The CDR3 region has the DNA TGCGCCAGCAGCCAGGGTCTGCGGGGGGCTATACCTTACGAGCAGTACTTC. Its translation: CASSQGLRGAIPYEQYF.

This chain uses TRBV4-1 with TRBJ1-2; D is unclear. This CDR3 has 13 residues. Between the trimmed V and J ends, which lost 7 bases and 0 bases, there was a span of 9 bases. The germline CDR1 and CDR2 sequences are MGHRA and YSYEKL. CDR3 sequence: CASKAGSNYGYTF. The CDR3 nucleotides read TGCGCCAGCAAGGCAGGCTCTAACTATGGCTACACCTTC.

The chain employs TRBV5-4 and TRBJ2-3, with D uncertain. Germline CDR1 and CDR2: SGHNT and YYREEE (reference sequence). The CDR3 loop spans 14 amino acids. Trimming took off 3 bases at V and 4 bases at J, with 12 bases between the two ends. The CDR3, as DNA: TGTGCCAGCAGCTCCTCCTATAGCTCAGATACGCAGTATTTT. The encoded protein is CASSSSYSSDTQYF.

V and J are TRBV21-1 and TRBJ1-1; TRBD1, as called in the table, went unchecked against the DNA. TRBV21-1 has pseudogene status. This CDR3 is built from 15 residues. The CDR3 DNA is TGTGCCAGCAGCAAACGTGGCAGGGGGAGGACTGAAGCTTTCTTT. Residues: CASSKRGRGRTEAFF.

The chain has TRBV3-1 (or the pseudogene TRBV3-2) and TRBJ1-5; D unclear. Trimming pared 0 bases from V and 4 bases from J, leaving 13 bases between. The CDR3 contains 16 residues. Germline V lookup: CDR1 LGHDT, CDR2 YNNKEL (reference sequence). CDR3: CASSQDRPGFNQPQHF. The CDR3 DNA reads as TGTGCCAGCAGCCAAGATCGGCCCGGGTTTAATCAGCCCCAGCATTTT.

Remarks on this clone: The junction differs from germline at one of its ends, possibly a read error. The chain couples TRBV6-1 to TRBJ2-4, with 7 bases aligning to TRBD1. The germline gives CDR1 MNHNS, CDR2 SASEGT. This CDR3 contains 20 residues. The chain's CDR3 is CASSEEAPGTATLAKNIQYF. The DNA of the CDR3 is TGTGCCAGCAGCGAAGAGGCCCCCGGGACAGCCACTTTAGCCAAAAACATTCAGTACTTC.

The J gene is TRBJ2-7, the V gene TRBV5-4; D unclear. This CDR3 spans 13 amino acids. Trimming removed 0 bases at V and 1 base at J, with 5 bases between. Germline V gives CDR1 SGHNT, CDR2 YYREEE (reference sequence). As DNA, the CDR3 is TGTGCCAGCAGCTTGGCCGAGTCCTACGAGCAGTACTTC. This encodes CASSLAESYEQYF.

The chain couples TRBV11-2 to TRBJ1-5; D remains ambiguous. The V gene lost 4 bases and the J gene lost 4 bases, with 17 bases spanning the gap. Germline CDR1 reads SGHAT; CDR2 reads FQNNGV. The CDR3 length is 16 residues. CDR3 in DNA: TGTGCCAGCAGCTCTTCCACGGGAGACGGAAATCAGCCCCAGCATTTT. This gives the protein CASSSSTGDGNQPQHF.

This clone appeared a single time. J is TRBJ2-3 and V is TRBV24-1, with 9 bases lining up with TRBD2. Germline trimming cut 7 bases from V and 8 bases from J; bases unmatched to any gene: 24. Per the germline V gene, CDR1 is KGHDR and CDR2 is SFDVKD. This CDR3 is built from 19 residues. The CDR3 DNA reads as TGTGCCACCAGCCTACCGTTGGGAAAAGCGGGAGGCGAGGTTGGTACGCAGTATTTT. It codes for CATSLPLGKAGGEVGTQYF.

This clone was observed a single time. The V gene is TRBV3-1 (or the pseudogene TRBV3-2), the J gene TRBJ2-7; D not certain. This CDR3 contains 15 residues. Germline V CDR1 and CDR2: LGHDT, YNNKEL (reference sequence). V was shortened by 0 bases and J by 6 bases, with 15 bases between the two germline ends. CDR3 DNA: TGTGCCAGCAGCCAAGAGTACAGCCAGGCCCTCGAGCAGTACTTC. Protein product: CASSQEYSQALEQYF.

This chain links TRBV28 with TRBJ2-1, with TRBD2 matching over 10 bases. The CDR3 is 14 residues long. Germline V gene data show CDR1 as MDHEN and CDR2 as SYDVKM. V was clipped by 5 bases and J by 8 bases; unmatched bases: 6. The CDR3 DNA sequence: TGTGCCAGCAGTGCTAGCGGGAGTCTTTATGAGCAGTTCTTC. It is translated as CASSASGSLYEQFF. Combining the CDR3 with reference TRBV28 and TRBJ2-1 gives the whole variable domain DVKVTQSSRYLVKRTGEKVFLECVQDMDHENMFWYRQDPGLGLRLIYFSYDVKMKEKGDIPEGYSVSREKKERFSLILESASTNQTSMYLCASSASGSLYEQFFGPGTRLTVL.

The CDR3 loop reads CASSMRRNNEQFF. The CDR3 DNA is TGTGCCAGTAGTATGAGGAGAAACAATGAGCAGTTCTTC. V gene TRBV19 combines with J gene TRBJ2-1; no firm D call. V lost 3 bases and J 5 bases, leaving 8 bases between the germline ends. CDR1 is LNHDA, CDR2 SQIVND, per germline (reference sequence). CDR3 length equals 13 residues.

J is TRBJ2-1 and V is TRBV30; 9 bases are shared with TRBD1. This CDR3 has 15 amino acids. Germline CDR1 reads GTSNPN; CDR2 reads SVGIG (reference sequence). J lost 13 bases, V lost 2 bases, and 15 bases had no gene match. CDR3 region: CAWSTTGGNERKQFF. The CDR3 DNA reads TGTGCCTGGAGTACGACAGGGGGGAATGAACGGAAACAGTTCTTC.

The chain recombines TRBV5-1 with TRBJ1-6; D unresolved. Trimming removed 0 bases at V and 7 bases at J, with 8 bases between. CDR3 size: 14 residues. The germline CDR1 and CDR2 sequences are SGHRS and YFSETQ. The CDR3 DNA follows: TGCGCCAGCAGCTTGGCCGGGGAGAATTCACCCCTCCACTTT. This translates into CASSLAGENSPLHF.

The genes are TRBV19 and TRBJ1-2; D remains unclear. V was cut by 5 bases and J by 0 bases, with 10 bases left in between. In germline, CDR1 is LNHDA, CDR2 SQIVND (reference sequence). CDR3 length equals 14 residues. CDR3 residues: CASSLALSNYGYTF. The CDR3 bases are TGTGCCAGTAGTCTAGCACTTTCTAACTATGGCTACACCTTC.

The chain carries TRBV24-1 and TRBJ1-1, with D hard to call. The V gene lost 6 bases and the J gene lost 6 bases, with 7 bases spanning the gap. This CDR3 has 11 residues. Germline V gene sequence: CDR1 KGHDR, CDR2 SFDVKD. The CDR3 coding sequence is TGTGCCACCAGTCACCGGGCTGAAGCTTTCTTT. Its translation: CATSHRAEAFF.

The chain has TRBV4-3 and TRBJ1-2, with 7 nucleotides matching TRBD1. Germline-derived CDR1 and CDR2 are LGHNA and YSLEER. This CDR3 comprises 13 residues. Trimming removed 3 bases from V and 3 bases from J; junction bases left unmatched: 1. The CDR3 region has the DNA TGCGCCAGCAGCCACACAGGGGACTATGGCTACACCTTC. This translates into CASSHTGDYGYTF.

The chain recombines TRBV7-9 with TRBJ1-2, with 10 bases fitting TRBD1. The CDR3 extends over 17 amino acids. Germline values: CDR1 SEHNR, CDR2 FQNEAQ (reference sequence). Trimming removed 1 base from V and 4 bases from J; junction bases left unmatched: 9. The CDR3 here is CASSLEGTGASGYGYTF. The CDR3 DNA reads TGTGCCAGCAGCTTAGAGGGGACAGGGGCCTCCGGCTATGGCTACACCTTC.

V usage is TRBV5-1 and J usage is TRBJ1-5; TRBD1 might be the D (6 bases). The CDR3 extends over 15 amino acids. V lost 0 bases, J lost 5 bases, and 12 bases lay in between. Germline V gene sequence: CDR1 SGHRS, CDR2 YFSETQ. This CDR3 is CASSLVGAVDQPQHF. DNA for the CDR3: TGCGCCAGCAGCTTGGTGGGGGCGGTTGATCAGCCCCAGCATTTT.

The chain uses TRBV6-6 and TRBJ1-1; 9 bases fit TRBD1. V lost 7 bases and J lost 10; bases outside the gene matches: 4. This CDR3 has 11 amino acids. CDR1 is MNHNY, CDR2 SVGAGI, per germline (reference sequence). CDR3 sequence reads: CASNDRGAAFF. In nucleotides, the CDR3 is TGTGCCAGCAATGACAGGGGGGCAGCTTTCTTT.

In this sample, this clone turned up once. The V call is TRBV5-6, the J call TRBJ1-5; no definite D call. Between the trimmed V and J ends, which lost 2 bases and 0 bases, there was a span of 9 bases. The CDR3 is 15 amino acids. The germline V gene encodes CDR1 SGHDT and CDR2 YYEEEE. The CDR3 loop is CASSFGGYSNQPQHF. DNA for the CDR3: TGTGCCAGCAGCTTCGGCGGATATAGCAATCAGCCCCAGCATTTT.

CDR3 nucleotide sequence: TGTGCCAGCAGTTCCTTAGTTGGAAACACCATATATTTT. Its protein product is CASSSLVGNTIYF. The chain couples TRBV27 to TRBJ1-3; D is unclear. The germline gives CDR1 MNHEY, CDR2 SMNVEV (reference sequence). V gave up 4 bases and J gave up 3 bases, with 7 bases separating them. The CDR3 spans 13 residues.

The rearrangement uses TRBV11-2 and TRBJ1-4; perhaps TRBD1 as D (5 bases). This CDR3 has 17 amino acids. The germline CDR1 and CDR2 sequences are SGHAT and FQNNGV. Deletions cut 5 bases from V and 5 bases from J, with 21 bases between. This CDR3 reads CASSETAWRDLNEKLFF. The CDR3 DNA sequence: TGTGCCAGCAGCGAGACAGCCTGGCGGGATTTGAATGAAAAACTGTTTTTT.

The chain uses TRBV5-6 and TRBJ1-1, with 8 bases that match TRBD1. Trimming took 1 base from V and 4 from J; bases not matched to a gene: 0. The CDR3 length is 13 residues. CDR1 is SGHDT, CDR2 YYEEEE, per germline. The CDR3 sequence is CASSLTGGTEAFF. The CDR3 nucleotides are TGTGCCAGCAGCTTGACAGGGGGCACTGAAGCTTTCTTT.

This chain joins TRBV29-1 and TRBJ2-1; D might be TRBD1 (6 bases). The CDR3 spans 13 residues. The germline CDR1 and CDR2 sequences are SQVTM and ANQGSEA. V lost 1 base and J 7 bases, leaving 11 bases between the germline ends. CDR3 sequence: CSVEVQGKNEQFF. As DNA, the CDR3 is TGCAGCGTTGAAGTACAGGGTAAAAATGAGCAGTTCTTC.

The rearrangement uses TRBV7-6 and TRBJ1-1, with D unclear. The CDR3 is made up of 16 amino acids. The V end was cut by 1 base, the J end by 0 bases, with 12 bases between. The germline V gene encodes CDR1 SGHVS and CDR2 FNYEAQ. CDR3 sequence: CASSLGFTPMNTEAFF. The CDR3 DNA follows: TGTGCCAGCAGCTTAGGATTTACTCCGATGAACACTGAAGCTTTCTTT.

A single count supports this clone. V gene TRBV7-9 combines with J gene TRBJ2-7; 7 nucleotides agree with TRBD1. V was clipped by 6 bases and J by 1 base; unmatched bases: 9. Per germline, CDR1 SEHNR and CDR2 FQNEAQ (reference sequence). The CDR3 loop spans 15 amino acids. This chain's CDR3 is CASSRGQGPSYEQYF. The CDR3 DNA reads TGTGCCAGCAGTAGGGGGCAGGGGCCTTCCTACGAGCAGTACTTC.

This clone was detected only a few times. The gene calls are TRBV6-1 and TRBJ2-1; D not resolved. Trimming took off 2 bases at V and 3 bases at J, with 11 bases between the two ends. Germline V gives CDR1 MNHNS, CDR2 SASEGT. The CDR3 sequence is 15 residues long. This CDR3 is CASSETQPYYNEQFF. The CDR3 nucleotides read TGTGCCAGCAGTGAAACTCAACCGTACTACAATGAGCAGTTCTTC.

The V call is TRBV28, the J call TRBJ2-7, with 10 positions matching TRBD2. The germline gives CDR1 MDHEN, CDR2 SYDVKM. The CDR3 loop spans 15 amino acids. Unmatched junction bases numbered 10, after V lost 7 bases and J lost 4 bases. The CDR3 nucleotides are TGTGCCAGCAAGAACGGACTAGCGGTCACGTACGAGCAGTACTTC. Its protein is CASKNGLAVTYEQYF. Drawing the rest from reference TRBV28 and TRBJ2-7, the complete variable domain is DVKVTQSSRYLVKRTGEKVFLECVQDMDHENMFWYRQDPGLGLRLIYFSYDVKMKEKGDIPEGYSVSREKKERFSLILESASTNQTSMYLCASKNGLAVTYEQYFGPGTRLTVT.

The rearrangement links TRBV29-1 to TRBJ1-1, with unresolved D. The CDR3 contains 13 residues. Germline assignment: CDR1 SQVTM and CDR2 ANQGSEA. V shed 0 bases and J shed 5 bases, with 10 bases lying between them. The CDR3 DNA reads as TGCAGCGTTGAAGACCACTGGAGGACTGAAGCTTTCTTT. Amino acid sequence: CSVEDHWRTEAFF.

This chain connects TRBV7-2 to TRBJ1-2, with 7 nucleotides matching TRBD1. Germline CDR1 reads SGHTA; CDR2 reads FQGNSA. The CDR3 runs to 12 residues. Losses at the gene ends were 5 bases for V and 14 bases for J; bases not matched to a gene: 11. CDR3 region: CASSIIQGSITF. The CDR3 region has the DNA TGTGCCAGCAGCATTATACAGGGGTCGATTACCTTC.